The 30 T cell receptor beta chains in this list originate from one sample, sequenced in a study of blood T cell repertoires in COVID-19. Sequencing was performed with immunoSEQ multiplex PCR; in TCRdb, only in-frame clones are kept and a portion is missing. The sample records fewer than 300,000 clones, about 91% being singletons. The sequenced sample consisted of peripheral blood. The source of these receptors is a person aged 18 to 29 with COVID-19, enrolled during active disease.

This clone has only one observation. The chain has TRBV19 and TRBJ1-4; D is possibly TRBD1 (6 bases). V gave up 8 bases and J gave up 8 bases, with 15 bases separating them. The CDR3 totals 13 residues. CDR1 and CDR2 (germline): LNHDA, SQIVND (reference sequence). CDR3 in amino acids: CASGDTPREKLFF. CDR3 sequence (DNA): TGTGCCAGTGGGGACACTCCCCGAGAAAAACTGTTTTTT. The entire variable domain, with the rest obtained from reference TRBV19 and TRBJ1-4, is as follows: DGGITQSPKYLFRKEGQNVTLSCEQNLNHDAMYWYRQDPGQGLRLIYYSQIVNDFQKGDIAEGYSVSREKKESFPLTVTSAQKNPTAFYLCASGDTPREKLFFGSGTQLSVL.

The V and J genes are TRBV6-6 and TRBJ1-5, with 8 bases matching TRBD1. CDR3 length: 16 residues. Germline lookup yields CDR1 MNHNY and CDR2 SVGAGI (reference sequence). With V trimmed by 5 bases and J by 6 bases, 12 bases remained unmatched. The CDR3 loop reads CASSLSPGGMSQPQHF. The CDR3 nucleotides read TGTGCCAGCAGTCTATCCCCAGGGGGCATGAGTCAGCCCCAGCATTTT.

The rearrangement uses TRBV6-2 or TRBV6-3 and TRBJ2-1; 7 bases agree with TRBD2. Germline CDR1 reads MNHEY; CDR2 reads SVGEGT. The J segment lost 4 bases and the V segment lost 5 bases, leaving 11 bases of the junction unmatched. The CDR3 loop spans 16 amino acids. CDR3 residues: CASSTLAGREYNEQFF. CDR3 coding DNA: TGTGCCAGCAGTACCCTGGCGGGGAGGGAGTACAATGAGCAGTTCTTC.

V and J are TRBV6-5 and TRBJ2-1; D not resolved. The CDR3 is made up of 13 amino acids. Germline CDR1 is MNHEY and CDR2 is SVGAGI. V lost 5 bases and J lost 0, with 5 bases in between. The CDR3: CASSLSSYNEQFF. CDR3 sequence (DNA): TGTGCCAGCAGTCTGAGCTCCTACAATGAGCAGTTCTTC.

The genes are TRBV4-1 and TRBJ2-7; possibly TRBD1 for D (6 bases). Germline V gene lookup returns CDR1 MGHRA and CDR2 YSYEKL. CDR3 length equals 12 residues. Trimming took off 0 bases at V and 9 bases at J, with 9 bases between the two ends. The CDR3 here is CASSQDRGGQYF. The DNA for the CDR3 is TGCGCCAGCAGCCAAGATAGAGGGGGGCAGTACTTC.

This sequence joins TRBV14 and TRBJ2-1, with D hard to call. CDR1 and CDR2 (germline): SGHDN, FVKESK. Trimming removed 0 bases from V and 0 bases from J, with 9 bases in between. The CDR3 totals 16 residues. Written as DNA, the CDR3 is TGTGCCAGCAGCCAAGATAGCTCCGGCTCCTACAATGAGCAGTTCTTC. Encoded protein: CASSQDSSGSYNEQFF. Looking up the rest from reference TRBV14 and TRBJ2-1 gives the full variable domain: EAGVTQFPSHSVIEKGQTVTLRCDPISGHDNLYWYRRVMGKEIKFLLHFVKESKQDESGMPNNRFLAERTGGTYSTLKVQPAELEDSGVYFCASSQDSSGSYNEQFFGPGTRLTVL.

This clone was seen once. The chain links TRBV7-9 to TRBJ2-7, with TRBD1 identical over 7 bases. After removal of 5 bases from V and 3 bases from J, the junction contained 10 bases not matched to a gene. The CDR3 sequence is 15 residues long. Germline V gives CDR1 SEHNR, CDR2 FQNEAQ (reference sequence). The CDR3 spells CASSHPGQSFYEQYF. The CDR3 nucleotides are TGTGCCAGCAGCCACCCGGGACAGTCCTTCTACGAGCAGTACTTC.

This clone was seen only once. The CDR3 reads CASSEGQWSSPLHF. CDR3 DNA sequence: TGTGCCAGCAGCGAGGGACAGTGGAGTTCACCCCTCCACTTT. This chain links TRBV5-4 with TRBJ1-6; 7 nucleotides line up with TRBD1. The CDR3 has 14 amino acids. V dropped 4 bases and J dropped 9; count of bases not matched to a gene: 7. Germline V gene sequence: CDR1 SGHNT, CDR2 YYREEE (reference sequence).

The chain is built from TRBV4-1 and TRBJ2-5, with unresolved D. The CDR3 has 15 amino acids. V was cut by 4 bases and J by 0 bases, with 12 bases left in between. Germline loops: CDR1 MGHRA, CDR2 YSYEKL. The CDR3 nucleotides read TGCGCCAGCAGCCCCTGGGCCAGCTACCAAGAGACCCAGTACTTC. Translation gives CASSPWASYQETQYF.

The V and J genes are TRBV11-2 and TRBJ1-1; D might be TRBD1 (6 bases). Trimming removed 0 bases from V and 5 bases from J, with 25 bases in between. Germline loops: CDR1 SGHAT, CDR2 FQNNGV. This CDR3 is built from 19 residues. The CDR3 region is CASSLDLRETGLLRTEAFF. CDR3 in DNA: TGTGCCAGCAGCTTAGATCTAAGGGAGACAGGACTTCTCAGGACTGAAGCTTTCTTT.

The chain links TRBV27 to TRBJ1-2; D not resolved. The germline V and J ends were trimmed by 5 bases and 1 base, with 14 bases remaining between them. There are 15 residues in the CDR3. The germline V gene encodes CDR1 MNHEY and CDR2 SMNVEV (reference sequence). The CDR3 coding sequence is TGTGCCAGCAGTCGCGACTCGCCTGATAACTATGGCTACACCTTC. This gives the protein CASSRDSPDNYGYTF.

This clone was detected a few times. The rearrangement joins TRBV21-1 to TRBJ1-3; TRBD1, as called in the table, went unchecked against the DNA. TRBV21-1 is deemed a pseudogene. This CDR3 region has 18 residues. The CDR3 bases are TGTGCCAGCAGCAAAGGTGAGATGGACAGGGTCGGTGGAAACACCATATATTTT. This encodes CASSKGEMDRVGGNTIYF.

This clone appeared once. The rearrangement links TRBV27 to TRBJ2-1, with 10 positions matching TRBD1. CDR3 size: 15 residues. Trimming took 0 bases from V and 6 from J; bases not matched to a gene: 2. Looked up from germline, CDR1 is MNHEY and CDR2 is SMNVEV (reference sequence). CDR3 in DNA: TGTGCCAGCAGTTTATCCTGGACAGGGGGCAATGAGCAGTTCTTC. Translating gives CASSLSWTGGNEQFF.

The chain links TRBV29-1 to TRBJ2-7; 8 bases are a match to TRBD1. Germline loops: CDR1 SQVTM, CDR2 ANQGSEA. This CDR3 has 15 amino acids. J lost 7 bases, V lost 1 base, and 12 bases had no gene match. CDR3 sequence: CSVEVGWTGLGEQYF. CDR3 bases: TGCAGCGTTGAAGTTGGTTGGACAGGGCTGGGAGAGCAGTACTTC.

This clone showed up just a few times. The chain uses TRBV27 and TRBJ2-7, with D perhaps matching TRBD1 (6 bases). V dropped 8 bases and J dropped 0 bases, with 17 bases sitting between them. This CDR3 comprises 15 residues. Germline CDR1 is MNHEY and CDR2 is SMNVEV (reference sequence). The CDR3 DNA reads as TGTGCCAGCCGGTACGCTGACAGGTCCTCCTACGAGCAGTACTTC. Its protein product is CASRYADRSSYEQYF.

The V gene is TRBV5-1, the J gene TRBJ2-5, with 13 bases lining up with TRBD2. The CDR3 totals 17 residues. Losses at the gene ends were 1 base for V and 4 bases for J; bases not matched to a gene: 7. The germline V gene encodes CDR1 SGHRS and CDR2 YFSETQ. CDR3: CASSLSPGTSGTETQYF. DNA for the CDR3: TGCGCCAGCAGCTTGAGTCCGGGGACTAGCGGGACAGAGACCCAGTACTTC. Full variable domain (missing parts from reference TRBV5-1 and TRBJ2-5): KAGVTQTPRYLIKTRGQQVTLSCSPISGHRSVSWYQQTPGQGLQFLFEYFSETQRNKGNFPGRFSGRQFSNSRSEMNVSTLELGDSALYLCASSLSPGTSGTETQYFGPGTRLLVL.

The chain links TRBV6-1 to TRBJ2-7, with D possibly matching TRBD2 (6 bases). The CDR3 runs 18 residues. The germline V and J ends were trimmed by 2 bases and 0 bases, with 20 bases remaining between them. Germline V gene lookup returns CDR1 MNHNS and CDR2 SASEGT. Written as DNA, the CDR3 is TGTGCCAGCAGTGAACCCGAATTGAAGCGGGCCAGCTCCTACGAGCAGTACTTC. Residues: CASSEPELKRASSYEQYF.

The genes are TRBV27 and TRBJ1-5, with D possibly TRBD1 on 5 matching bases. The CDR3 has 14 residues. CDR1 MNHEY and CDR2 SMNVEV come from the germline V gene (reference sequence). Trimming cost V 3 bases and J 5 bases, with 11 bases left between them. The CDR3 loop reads CASSFQAGHQPQHF. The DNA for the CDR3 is TGTGCCAGCAGTTTTCAAGCGGGACATCAGCCCCAGCATTTT.

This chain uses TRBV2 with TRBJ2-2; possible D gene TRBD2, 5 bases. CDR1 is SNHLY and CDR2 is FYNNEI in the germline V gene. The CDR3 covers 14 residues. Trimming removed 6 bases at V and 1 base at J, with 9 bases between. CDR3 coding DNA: TGTGCCAGCAGCCTCGGACTGAACACCGGGGAGCTGTTTTTT. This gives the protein CASSLGLNTGELFF.

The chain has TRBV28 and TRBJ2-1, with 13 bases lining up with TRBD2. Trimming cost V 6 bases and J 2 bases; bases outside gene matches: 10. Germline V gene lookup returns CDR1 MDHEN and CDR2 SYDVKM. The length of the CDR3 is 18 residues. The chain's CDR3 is CASSPRTSGSAPYNEQFF. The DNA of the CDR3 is TGTGCCAGCAGCCCCCGGACTAGCGGGAGTGCACCCTACAATGAGCAGTTCTTC. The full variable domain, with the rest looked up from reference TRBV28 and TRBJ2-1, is DVKVTQSSRYLVKRTGEKVFLECVQDMDHENMFWYRQDPGLGLRLIYFSYDVKMKEKGDIPEGYSVSREKKERFSLILESASTNQTSMYLCASSPRTSGSAPYNEQFFGPGTRLTVL.

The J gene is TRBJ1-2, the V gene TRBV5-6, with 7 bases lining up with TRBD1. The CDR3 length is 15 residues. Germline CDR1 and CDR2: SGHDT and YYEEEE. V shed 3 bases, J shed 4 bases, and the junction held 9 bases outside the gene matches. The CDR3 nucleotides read TGTGCCAGCAGCTCTGGACAGGACCTATTCTATGGCTACACCTTC. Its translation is CASSSGQDLFYGYTF. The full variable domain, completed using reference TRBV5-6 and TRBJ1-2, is DAGVTQSPTHLIKTRGQQVTLRCSPKSGHDTVSWYQQALGQGPQFIFQYYEEEERQRGNFPDRFSGHQFPNYSSELNVNALLLGDSALYLCASSSGQDLFYGYTFGSGTRLTVV.

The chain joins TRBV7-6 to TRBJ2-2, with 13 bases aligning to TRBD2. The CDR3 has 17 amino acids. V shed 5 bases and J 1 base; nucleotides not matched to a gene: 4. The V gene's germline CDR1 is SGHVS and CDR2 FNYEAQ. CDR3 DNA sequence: TGTGCCAGCAGCCGGACTAGCGGGAGCGGGAACACCGGGGAGCTGTTTTTT. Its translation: CASSRTSGSGNTGELFF.

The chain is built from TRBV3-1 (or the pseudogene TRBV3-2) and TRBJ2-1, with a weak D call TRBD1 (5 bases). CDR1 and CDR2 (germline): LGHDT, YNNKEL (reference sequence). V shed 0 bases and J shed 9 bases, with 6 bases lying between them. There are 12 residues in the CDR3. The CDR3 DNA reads TGTGCCAGCAGCCAAGATCAGGGTGAGCAGTTCTTC. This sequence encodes CASSQDQGEQFF.

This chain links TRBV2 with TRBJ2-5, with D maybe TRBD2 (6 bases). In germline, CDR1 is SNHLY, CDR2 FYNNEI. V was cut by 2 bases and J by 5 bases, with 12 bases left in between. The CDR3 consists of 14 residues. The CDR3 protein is CASSERQGGETQYF. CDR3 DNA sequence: TGTGCCAGCAGTGAAAGGCAGGGAGGCGAGACCCAGTACTTC.

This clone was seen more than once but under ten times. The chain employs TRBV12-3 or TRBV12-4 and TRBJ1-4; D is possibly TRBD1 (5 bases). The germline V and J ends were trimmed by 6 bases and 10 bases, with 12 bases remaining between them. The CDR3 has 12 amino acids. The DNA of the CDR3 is TGTGCCAGCAGCGGGGGGGTTGGAAAACTGTTTTTT. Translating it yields CASSGGVGKLFF.

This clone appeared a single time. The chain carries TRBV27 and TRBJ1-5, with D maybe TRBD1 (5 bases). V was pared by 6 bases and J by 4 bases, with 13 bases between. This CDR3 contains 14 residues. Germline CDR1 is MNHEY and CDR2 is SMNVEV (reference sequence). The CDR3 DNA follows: TGTGCCAGCAGCTATTCAGGGTCAAATCAGCCCCAGCATTTT. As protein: CASSYSGSNQPQHF.

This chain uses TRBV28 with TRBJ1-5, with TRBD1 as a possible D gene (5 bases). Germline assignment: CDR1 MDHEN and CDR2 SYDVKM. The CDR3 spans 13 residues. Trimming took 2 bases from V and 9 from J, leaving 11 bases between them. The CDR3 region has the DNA TGTGCCAGCAGTTTAGGATGGGGACTGCCCCAGCATTTT. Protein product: CASSLGWGLPQHF.

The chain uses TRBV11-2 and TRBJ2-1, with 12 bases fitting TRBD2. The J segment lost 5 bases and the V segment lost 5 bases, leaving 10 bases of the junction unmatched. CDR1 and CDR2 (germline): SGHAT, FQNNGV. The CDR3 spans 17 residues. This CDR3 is CASSPRTSGAHHNEQFF. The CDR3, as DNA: TGTGCCAGCAGCCCTCGGACTAGCGGGGCCCACCACAATGAGCAGTTCTTC.

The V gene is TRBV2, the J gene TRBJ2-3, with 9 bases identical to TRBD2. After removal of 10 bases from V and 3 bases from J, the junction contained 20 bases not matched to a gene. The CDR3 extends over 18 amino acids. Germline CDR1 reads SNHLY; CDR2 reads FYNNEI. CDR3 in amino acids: CATPGDSGSGIRTDTQYF. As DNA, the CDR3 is TGTGCCACTCCAGGAGATAGCGGGAGCGGTATTAGGACAGATACGCAGTATTTT.

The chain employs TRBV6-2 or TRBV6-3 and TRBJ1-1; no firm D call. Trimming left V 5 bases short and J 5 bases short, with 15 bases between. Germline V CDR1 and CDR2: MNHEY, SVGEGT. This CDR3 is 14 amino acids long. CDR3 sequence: CASSVLGPHTEAFF. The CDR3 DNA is TGTGCCAGCAGTGTTCTTGGCCCTCATACTGAAGCTTTCTTT.